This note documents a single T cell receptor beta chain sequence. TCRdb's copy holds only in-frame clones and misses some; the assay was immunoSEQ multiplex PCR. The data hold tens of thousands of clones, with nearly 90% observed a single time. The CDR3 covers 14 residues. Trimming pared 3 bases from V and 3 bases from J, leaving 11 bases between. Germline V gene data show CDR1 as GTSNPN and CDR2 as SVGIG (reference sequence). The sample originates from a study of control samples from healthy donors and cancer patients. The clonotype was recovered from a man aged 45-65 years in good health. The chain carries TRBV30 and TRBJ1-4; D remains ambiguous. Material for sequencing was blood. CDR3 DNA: TGTGCCTGGAGGGACGGAGTGGCTAATGAAAAACTGTTTTTT. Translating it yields CAWRDGVANEKLFF.